This TCR beta chain was sequenced for a study of blood T cells in healthy people across ages. A J-beta primer mix and a sample-barcoded 5' primer were used in a second PCR of roughly 6 to 12 cycles. In TCRdb, the 5' RACE reads were re-called with MiXCR into one record per CDR3 protein. The sample lists 1,500,000 or so distinct CDR3 sequences, approximately 59% seen once, with under 8.5% in the top ten. Whole-study results and caveats: Estimates of total diversity, which came from one million sequenced T cells, were considered to be underestimates.

No fewer than 7 million PBMCs went into each sample. In germline, CDR1 is LGHDT, CDR2 YNNKEL (reference sequence). The CDR3 has 16 residues. Trimming cost V 3 bases and J 6 bases; bases outside gene matches: 5. Worth noting for this clonotype: The target antigen is unknown.

The sequence came from a young man in good health. This rearrangement joins TRBV3-1 to TRBJ1-6; TRBD1 matches 10 bases. Material for sequencing was blood. The DNA for the CDR3 is TGTGCCAGCAGCCAGGGACAGGGGTCTGGTAATTCACCCCTCCACTTT. It translates to CASSQGQGSGNSPLHF.